Described below is a single T cell receptor (beta chain) sequence and its context. J lost 0 bases, V lost 4 bases, and 6 bases had no gene match. CDR3 size: 16 residues. Germline assignment: CDR1 SGHTS and CDR2 YDEGEE. The data are from a study of immune cell composition in non-small cell lung cancer. The table came from immunoSEQ multiplex PCR; TCRdb's copy has only in-frame clones and leaves some out. The sample gives around 6,300 clones, approximately 80% of which show up once; 6% to 7% is in the top ten. Normal lung was taken at the farthest possible site, at least 3 cm from tumour. The origin of this receptor is a human donor with non-small cell lung cancer. Sequences were obtained from non-adjacent lung tissue. V usage is TRBV5-8 and J usage is TRBJ2-1; 8 bases align to TRBD1. CDR3 bases: TGTGCCAGCAGCCTCCGGGACAGGAGCTCCTACAATGAGCAGTTCTTC. It specifies CASSLRDRSSYNEQFF.